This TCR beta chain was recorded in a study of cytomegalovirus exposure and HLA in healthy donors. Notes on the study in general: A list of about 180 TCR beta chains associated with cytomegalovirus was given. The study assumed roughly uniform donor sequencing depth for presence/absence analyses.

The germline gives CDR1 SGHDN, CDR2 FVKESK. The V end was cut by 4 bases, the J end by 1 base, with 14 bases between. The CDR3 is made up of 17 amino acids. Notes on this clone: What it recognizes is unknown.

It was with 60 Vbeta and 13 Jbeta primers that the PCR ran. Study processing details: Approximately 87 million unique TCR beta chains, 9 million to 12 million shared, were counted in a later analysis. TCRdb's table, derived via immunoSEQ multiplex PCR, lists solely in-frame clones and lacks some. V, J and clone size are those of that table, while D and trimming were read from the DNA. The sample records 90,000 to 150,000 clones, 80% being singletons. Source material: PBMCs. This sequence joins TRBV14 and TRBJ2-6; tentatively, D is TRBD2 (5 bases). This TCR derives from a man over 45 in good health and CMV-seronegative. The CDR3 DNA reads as TGTGCCAGCAGCCGAGCCGGAGGAGTTTCTGGGGCCAACGTCCTGACTTTC. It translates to CASSRAGGVSGANVLTF.